This T cell receptor beta chain came from a study of T-cell reconstitution after alpha-beta-depleted transplantation in children. The table lists this clonotype with a count of one. Germline V CDR1 and CDR2: SEHNR, FQNEAQ (reference sequence). V gave up 1 base and J gave up 7 bases; unmatched junction bases: 7. This CDR3 has 16 residues. Unique molecular identifiers were used in preparing the TCRbeta library. TCRdb recomputed calls from the PCR reads with MiXCR, one row per CDR3 protein. The table shows some 600,000 distinct CDR3 sequences, with 16% occurring only once. The TCR originated in a human donor who donated a stem cell graft to a child with acute myeloid leukemia. The source was PBMCs from the stem cell graft donor, collected from the stem cell graft. The chain couples TRBV7-9 to TRBJ1-5, with 10 positions matching TRBD1. In DNA form, the CDR3 reads TGTGCCAGCAGCTTAGGACAGGGGGCAGGGGGACAGCCCCAGCATTTT. Translated, it gives CASSLGQGAGGQPQHF. The entire variable domain, with the rest obtained from reference TRBV7-9 and TRBJ1-5, is as follows: DTGVSQNPRHKITKRGQNVTFRCDPISEHNRLYWYRQTLGQGPEFLTYFQNEAQLEKSRLLSDRFSAERPKGSFSTLEIQRTEQGDSAMYLCASSLGQGAGGQPQHFGDGTRLSIL.